This T cell receptor beta chain was found in a study of CD8 T cells in Susac syndrome. TCR beta sequences were obtained from blood CD8+ and CD4+ T cells. TEMRA cells were enriched by FACS, and CD4+ and CD8+ T cells were negatively isolated. About 0.45 to 1 ug RNA was reverse transcribed with random hexamers. TCRdb ran MiXCR on the immunoSEQ multiplex PCR reads and lists one entry per CDR3 protein. The repertoire has roughly 47,000 distinct CDR3 sequences, 90% to 95% of them found once; the top ten carry around 0.41%. There are 14 residues in the CDR3. Trimming removed 3 bases at V and 1 base at J, with 9 bases between. Germline loops: CDR1 WNHNN, CDR2 SYGVQD (reference sequence).

The chain couples TRBV10-1 to TRBJ1-1, with D hard to call. This sequence was found in a human donor in good health. What was sequenced was CD8+ T cells from PBMCs. Here the CDR3 reads CASSDPGGNTEAFF. For the CDR3, the DNA is TGCGCCAGCAGTGACCCGGGCGGGAACACTGAAGCTTTCTTT.